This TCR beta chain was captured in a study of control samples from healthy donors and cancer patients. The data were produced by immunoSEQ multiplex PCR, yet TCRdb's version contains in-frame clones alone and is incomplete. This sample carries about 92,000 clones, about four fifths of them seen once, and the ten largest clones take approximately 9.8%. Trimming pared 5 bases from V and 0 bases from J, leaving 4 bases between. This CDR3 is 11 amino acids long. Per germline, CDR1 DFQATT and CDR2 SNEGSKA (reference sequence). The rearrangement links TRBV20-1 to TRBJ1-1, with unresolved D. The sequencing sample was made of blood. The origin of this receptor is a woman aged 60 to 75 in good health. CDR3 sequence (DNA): TGCAGTGCTCGGATGAACACTGAAGCTTTCTTT. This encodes CSARMNTEAFF.